Listed here are 5 T cell receptor beta chains from one sample, sequenced in a study of T cells after yellow fever vaccination. In TCRdb, the 5' RACE reads were re-called with MiXCR into one record per CDR3 protein. The sample lists hundreds of thousands of distinct CDR3 sequences, 9% to 15% occurring once. Source: PBMCs, taken on the day of the yellow fever booster vaccination. These TCRs come from a man aged 25 to 40 who received the YFV17D yellow fever vaccine.

This clonotype has a handful of counts. The rearrangement joins TRBV20-1 to TRBJ2-5; D is uncertain. The CDR3 runs 12 residues. V was clipped by 7 bases and J by 5 bases, with 14 bases between them. Germline V CDR1 and CDR2: DFQATT, SNEGSKA (reference sequence). DNA for the CDR3: TGCAGTGTTTCCGACGGAAGGGAGACCCAGTACTTC. Protein product: CSVSDGRETQYF.

This rearrangement joins TRBV12-3 or TRBV12-4 to TRBJ1-1; D not resolved. Trimming cost V 3 bases and J 2 bases, with 7 bases left between them. The CDR3 runs 13 residues. In nucleotides, the CDR3 is TGTGCCAGCAGTTTTCGCGACAACACTGAAGCTTTCTTT. It yields the protein CASSFRDNTEAFF.

The genes are TRBV5-1 and TRBJ2-7; TRBD1 matches 11 bases. The CDR3 has 16 residues. Germline lookup yields CDR1 SGHRS and CDR2 YFSETQ. J gave up 1 base and V 6 bases, and 9 bases lay outside the gene matches. The CDR3 nucleotides are TGCGCCAGCAAGGGACAGGGGGAAAAGAATTCCTACGAGCAGTACTTC. Its translation is CASKGQGEKNSYEQYF.

J is TRBJ2-3 and V is TRBV7-2; D is perhaps TRBD2 (5 bases). With 1 base removed from V and 10 bases from J, the gap between germline ends came to 12 bases. The length of the CDR3 is 13 residues. The germline V gene has CDR1 SGHTA and CDR2 FQGNSA. The CDR3 spells CASSLEGSVSQYF. CDR3 in DNA: TGTGCCAGCAGCTTAGAGGGTAGCGTCTCGCAGTATTTT. Drawing the rest from reference TRBV7-2 and TRBJ2-3, the complete variable domain is GAGVSQSPSNKVTEKGKDVELRCDPISGHTALYWYRQSLGQGLEFLIYFQGNSAPDKSGLPSDRFSAERTGGSVSTLTIQRTQQEDSAVYLCASSLEGSVSQYFGPGTRLTVL.

The rearrangement links TRBV25-1 to TRBJ1-4, with unresolved D. This CDR3 contains 14 residues. Germline V lookup: CDR1 MGHDK, CDR2 SYGVNS. Trimming pared 5 bases from V and 7 bases from J, leaving 14 bases between. CDR3 coding DNA: TGTGCCAGCAGTACTGTGGGTCTAGGTGAAAAACTGTTTTTT. Amino acids: CASSTVGLGEKLFF.